The present T cell receptor (beta chain) was sequenced within a study of CD4 T cells in relation to SARS-CoV-2 and coronaviruses. Study summary: ViraFEST: approximately ten-day antigen culture of PBMCs, then TCR beta CDR3 sequencing.

The unexposed donors gave CD4+ T cells in 2011-2018, prior to COVID-19. Isolation of CD4+ T cells took place after about 9 days in culture. As cell numbers allowed, unexposed-donor CD4+ T cells faced SARS-CoV-2 S/N and four cold-coronavirus spikes. Profiling relied on immunoSEQ multiplex PCR, and the TCRdb table lists in-frame clones only, not all of them. The sample carries under 20,000 clones, around four fifths recorded once. The CDR3 has 13 residues. After removal of 0 bases from V and 10 bases from J, the junction contained 3 bases not matched to a gene. Of note for this clone: Antigen: not known.

The rearrangement uses TRBV12-3 or TRBV12-4 and TRBJ2-1, with 7 bases fitting TRBD2. The sequence came from a human donor in good health. The source material was CD4+ T cells from PBMCs, cultured in vitro. The CDR3 here is CASSLALGLEQFF. CDR3 DNA: TGTGCCAGCAGTTTAGCGTTGGGACTAGAGCAGTTCTTC.